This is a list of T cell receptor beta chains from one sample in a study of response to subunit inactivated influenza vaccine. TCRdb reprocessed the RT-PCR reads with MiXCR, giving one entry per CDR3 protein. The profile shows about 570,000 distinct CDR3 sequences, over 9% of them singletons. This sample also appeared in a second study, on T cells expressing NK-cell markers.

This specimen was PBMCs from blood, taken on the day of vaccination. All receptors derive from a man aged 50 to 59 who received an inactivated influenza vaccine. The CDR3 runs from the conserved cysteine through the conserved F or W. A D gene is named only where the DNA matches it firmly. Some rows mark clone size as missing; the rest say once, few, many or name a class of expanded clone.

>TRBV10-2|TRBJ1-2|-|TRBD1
CASSADRAYGYTF
TGCGCCAGCAGTGCTGACAGGGCCTATGGCTACACCTTC
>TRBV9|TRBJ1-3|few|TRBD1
CASSGTGTLSGNTIYF
TGTGCCAGCAGCGGGACAGGGACTCTCTCTGGAAACACCATATATTTT
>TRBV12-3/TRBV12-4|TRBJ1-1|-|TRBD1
CASRKPRTGLVNTEAFF
TGTGCCAGCAGGAAACCCCGGACAGGGTTGGTGAACACTGAAGCTTTCTTT
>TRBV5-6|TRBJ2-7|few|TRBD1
CASSSTGGLPYEQYF
TGTGCCAGCAGCTCAACAGGGGGCCTCCCCTACGAGCAGTACTTC
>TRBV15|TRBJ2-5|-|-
CATSSFQGLTSGTQYF
TGTGCCACCAGCAGTTTTCAGGGCCTAACTTCTGGGACCCAGTACTTC
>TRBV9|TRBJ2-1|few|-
CASSAGTNNEQFF
TGTGCCAGCAGCGCCGGGACAAACAATGAGCAGTTCTTC
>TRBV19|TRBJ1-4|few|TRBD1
CASSTPGGVREKLFF
TGTGCCAGTAGTACACCAGGGGGCGTTCGTGAAAAACTGTTTTTT
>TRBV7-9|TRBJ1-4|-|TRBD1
CASSLRGTDATNEKLFF
TGTGCCAGCAGCTTACGCGGGACAGACGCAACTAATGAAAAACTGTTTTTT
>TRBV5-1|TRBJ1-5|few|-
CASSLNGQYNQPQHF
TGCGCCAGCAGCTTAAACGGACAGTACAATCAGCCCCAGCATTTT
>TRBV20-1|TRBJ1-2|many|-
CSARLIYGYTF
TGCAGTGCTAGATTAATCTATGGCTACACCTTC
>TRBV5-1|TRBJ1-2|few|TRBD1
CASSSGQGAGDGYTF
TGCGCCAGCAGCTCGGGACAGGGGGCAGGAGATGGCTACACCTTC
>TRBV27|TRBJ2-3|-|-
CASSFWTSTDTQYF
TGTGCCAGCAGTTTCTGGACTAGCACAGATACGCAGTATTTT
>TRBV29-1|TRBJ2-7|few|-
CSVCDSTYEQYF
TGCAGCGTGTGCGACAGTACCTACGAGCAGTACTTC
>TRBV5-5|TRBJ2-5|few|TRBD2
CASSLFPAGSETQYF
TGTGCCAGCAGCTTGTTCCCAGCGGGGTCAGAGACCCAGTACTTC
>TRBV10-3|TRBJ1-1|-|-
CAIRGTLNTEAFF
TGTGCCATCAGGGGGACACTGAACACTGAAGCTTTCTTT
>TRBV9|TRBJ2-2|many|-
CASSPRGGELFF
TGTGCCAGCAGCCCTCGTGGCGGGGAGCTGTTTTTT
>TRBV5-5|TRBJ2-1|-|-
CASSLGHRQFF
TGTGCCAGCAGCTTAGGGCATCGACAGTTCTTC
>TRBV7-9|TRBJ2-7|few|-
CATGRSGYEQYF
TGTGCCACCGGAAGGTCAGGCTACGAGCAGTACTTC
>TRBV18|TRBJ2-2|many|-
CASSPRFVTGELFF
TGTGCCAGCTCACCACGGTTCGTCACCGGGGAGCTGTTTTTT
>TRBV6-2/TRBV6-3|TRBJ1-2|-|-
CASSITGNYGYTF
TGTGCCAGCAGCATCACAGGGAACTATGGCTACACCTTC
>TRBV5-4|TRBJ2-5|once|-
CASSFRRQRGETQYF
TGTGCCAGCAGCTTTCGGCGCCAACGAGGAGAGACCCAGTACTTC
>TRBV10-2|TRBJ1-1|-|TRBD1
CASSDRDRGRSEAFF
TGCGCCAGCAGTGATAGAGACAGGGGAAGGTCTGAAGCTTTCTTT
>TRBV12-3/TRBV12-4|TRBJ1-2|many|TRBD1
CASSSRTGSNYGYTF
TGTGCCAGCAGTTCCAGGACAGGGTCTAACTATGGCTACACCTTC
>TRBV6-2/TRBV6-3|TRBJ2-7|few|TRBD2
CASSLTSGRPEQYF
TGTGCCAGCAGTCTTACTAGCGGGAGGCCCGAGCAGTACTTC
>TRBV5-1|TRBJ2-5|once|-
CASSLEPGAGTQYF
TGCGCCAGCAGCTTGGAGCCGGGGGCAGGGACCCAGTACTTC
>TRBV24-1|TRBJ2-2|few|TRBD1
CATHGTGTTGELFF
TGTGCCACACACGGGACAGGGACCACCGGGGAGCTGTTTTTT
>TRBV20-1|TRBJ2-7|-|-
CSARVPGISYEQYF
TGCAGTGCTAGAGTCCCGGGAATCTCCTACGAGCAGTACTTC
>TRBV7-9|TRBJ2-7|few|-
CASSATRSSYEQYF
TGTGCCAGCAGCGCCACAAGGAGCTCCTACGAGCAGTACTTC
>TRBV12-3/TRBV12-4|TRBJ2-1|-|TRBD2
CASTPRTSGSNEQFF
TGTGCCAGCACTCCCCGGACTAGCGGGAGCAATGAGCAGTTCTTC
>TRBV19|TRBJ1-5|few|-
CASSIDYTSYQPQHF
TGTGCCAGTAGTATAGACTACACCTCATATCAGCCCCAGCATTTT
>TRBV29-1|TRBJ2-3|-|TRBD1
CSTTGGEGISGTQYF
TGCAGCACAACAGGGGGCGAGGGCATCAGTGGTACGCAGTATTTT
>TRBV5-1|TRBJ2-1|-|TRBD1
CASSVGTGDNEQFF
TGCGCCAGCAGCGTCGGGACAGGGGACAATGAGCAGTTCTTC
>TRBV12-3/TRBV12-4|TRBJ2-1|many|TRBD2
CASSPRILAGYNEQFF
TGTGCCAGCAGTCCTCGGATATTAGCGGGGTACAATGAGCAGTTCTTC
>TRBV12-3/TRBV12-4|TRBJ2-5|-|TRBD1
CASRKGAGETQYF
TGTGCCAGCAGGAAGGGGGCCGGGGAGACCCAGTACTTC
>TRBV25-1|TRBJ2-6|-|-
CASSEYELPSGANVLTF
TGTGCCAGCAGTGAATATGAACTACCATCTGGGGCCAACGTCCTGACTTTC
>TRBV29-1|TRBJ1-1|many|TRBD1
CSVGQGNTEAFF
TGCAGCGTTGGACAGGGGAACACTGAAGCTTTCTTT
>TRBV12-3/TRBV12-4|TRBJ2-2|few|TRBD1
CASRWTGPRSGELFF
TGTGCCAGCAGATGGACAGGGCCGCGCAGCGGGGAGCTGTTTTTT
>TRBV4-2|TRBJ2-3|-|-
CASSQAGEADTQYF
TGTGCCAGCAGCCAAGCGGGGGAGGCAGATACGCAGTATTTT
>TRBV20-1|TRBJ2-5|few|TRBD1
CSARDRDRVRTQYF
TGCAGTGCTAGAGACCGGGACAGGGTCAGGACCCAGTACTTC
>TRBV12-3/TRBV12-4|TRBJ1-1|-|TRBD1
CASRPRTGRTAFF
TGTGCCAGCCGTCCCCGGACAGGGCGAACAGCTTTCTTT
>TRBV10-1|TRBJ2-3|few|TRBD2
CASRPGLAGGPDTQYF
TGCGCCAGCAGACCCGGACTAGCGGGGGGGCCAGATACGCAGTATTTT
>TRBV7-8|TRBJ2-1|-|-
CASSGRGNGRVEQFF
TGTGCCAGCAGCGGTAGGGGGAACGGCAGGGTTGAGCAGTTCTTC
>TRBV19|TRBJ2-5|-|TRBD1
CASSLGTGAKETQYF
TGTGCCAGTAGTCTCGGGACAGGAGCCAAAGAGACCCAGTACTTC
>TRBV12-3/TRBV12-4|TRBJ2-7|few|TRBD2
CASSTGGVLPYEQYF
TGTGCCAGCAGCACCGGGGGGGTTCTTCCCTACGAGCAGTACTTC
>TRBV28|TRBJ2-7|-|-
CASSLRLGRDTSYEQYF
TGTGCCAGCAGTTTAAGGTTAGGCAGGGACACCTCCTACGAGCAGTACTTC
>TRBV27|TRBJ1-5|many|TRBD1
CASSLVGGTQPQHF
TGTGCCAGCAGTTTAGTAGGGGGCACTCAGCCCCAGCATTTT
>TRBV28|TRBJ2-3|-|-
CASSPRGTFKDTQYF
TGTGCCAGCAGTCCAAGAGGGACCTTCAAAGATACGCAGTATTTT
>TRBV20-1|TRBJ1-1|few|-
CSARGTALNTEAFF
TGCAGTGCTAGAGGGACAGCCTTGAACACTGAAGCTTTCTTT
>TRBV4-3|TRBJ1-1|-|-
CASSPFGVPGNTEAFF
TGCGCCAGCAGCCCCTTCGGGGTCCCCGGGAACACTGAAGCTTTCTTT
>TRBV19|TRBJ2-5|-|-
CASSISWEETQYF
TGTGCCAGTAGTATATCCTGGGAAGAGACCCAGTACTTC
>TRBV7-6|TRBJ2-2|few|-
CASSLGRSNTGELFF
TGTGCCAGCAGCTTAGGTCGGTCGAACACCGGGGAGCTGTTTTTT
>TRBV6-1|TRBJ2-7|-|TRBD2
CASSAPGLAAYEQYF
TGTGCCAGCAGTGCTCCGGGACTAGCGGCGTACGAGCAGTACTTC
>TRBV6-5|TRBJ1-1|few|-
CASSTPGAEAFF
TGTGCCAGCAGTACTCCAGGGGCTGAAGCTTTCTTT
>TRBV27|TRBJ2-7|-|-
CASSFIRGYEQYF
TGTGCCAGCAGTTTCATAAGAGGCTACGAGCAGTACTTC